This TCR beta chain was identified in a study of shared clonotypes between healthy human individuals. Study observations and caveats: In general, naive subsets displayed greater estimated richness than memory subsets did.

The sorted-subset replicate PCRs were given around 190 ng DNA, which is 30,000 or so T cell genomes. Sequenced by immunoSEQ multiplex PCR; TCRdb stores in-frame clones only, minus some. The data show roughly 1,000,000 clones, 75% to 85% seen once. As regards this clone: Its antigen is not known.

The origin of this receptor is a man in his late teens or twenties in good health. Some clones in this sample may be carry-over from other donors' samples. Sequenced sample: memory CD4+ T cells from PBMCs. Subset meaning: CD45RA-negative fraction.

The DNA of the CDR3 is TGTGCCAGCAGACCCTTCCCGGGACAGGGGGATATAATTCAGTACTTC. Its translation: CASRPFPGQGDIIQYF. The gene calls are TRBV7-2 and TRBJ2-4; 11 positions agree with TRBD1. The CDR3 contains 16 residues. Germline lookup yields CDR1 SGHTA and CDR2 FQGNSA. V was pared by 6 bases and J by 10 bases, with 14 bases of the junction left unmatched.